This entry lists 2 T cell receptor beta chains sequenced from one sample in a study of response to subunit inactivated influenza vaccine. TCRdb called the RT-PCR reads again in MiXCR, with one record for every CDR3 protein. This table has 550,000 to 800,000 distinct CDR3 sequences, about 15% appearing once. The sequencing here drew on PBMCs from blood, taken 14 days before vaccination. All receptors derive from a man aged 50-59 years who received an inactivated influenza vaccine.

This clonotype has a handful of counts. This chain connects TRBV7-9 to TRBJ1-2, with D possibly matching TRBD1 (5 bases). The CDR3 is 14 amino acids. V was shortened by 5 bases and J by 4 bases, with 14 bases between the two germline ends. The germline V gene has CDR1 SEHNR and CDR2 FQNEAQ (reference sequence). The CDR3 loop is CASSPGTAIYGYTF. CDR3 coding DNA: TGTGCCAGCAGCCCTGGGACGGCCATCTATGGCTACACCTTC.

The CDR3 DNA reads TGTGCCAGCAGCTCCCAGGGCCGGACAGGGGGCAATGAGCAGTTCTTC. It yields the protein CASSSQGRTGGNEQFF. The rearrangement links TRBV5-5 to TRBJ2-1, with 10 bases identical to TRBD1. The germline V gene has CDR1 SGHKS and CDR2 YYEKEE (reference sequence). Unmatched junction bases numbered 9, after V lost 3 bases and J lost 6 bases. The CDR3 covers 16 residues.